Below, 10 T cell receptor beta chains from the same sample are listed, as sequenced in a study of blood T cell repertoires in COVID-19. Sequenced by immunoSEQ multiplex PCR; TCRdb stores in-frame clones only, minus some. The sample yields roughly 290,000 clones, roughly 84% seen once. The sample was peripheral blood. The origin of the receptors is a person aged 70 to 85 with COVID-19, enrolled during active disease.

The CDR3 bases are TGTGCCATCGTAGTTGCGAGGGCGCGGGGAGAGACCCAGTACTTC. Translating gives CAIVVARARGETQYF. This sequence joins TRBV10-3 and TRBJ2-5; D possibly corresponds to TRBD2 (6 bases). There are 15 residues in the CDR3. V shed 8 bases and J shed 4 bases, with 20 bases lying between them. Looked up from germline, CDR1 is ENHRY and CDR2 is SYGVKD.

J is TRBJ2-1 and V is TRBV5-3, with TRBD2 identical over 9 bases. TRBV5-3 is sorted into the ORF group, with uncertain function. The CDR3 is 19 amino acids. With V trimmed by 4 bases and J by 3 bases, 17 bases remained unmatched. CDR3 in amino acids: CARSRSFGWASGDYNEQFF. The CDR3, as DNA: TGTGCCAGAAGCAGGTCCTTCGGATGGGCTAGCGGGGACTACAATGAGCAGTTCTTC.

The table lists this clone with a few counts. The chain employs TRBV7-2 and TRBJ1-1; TRBD1 is a possible D gene (6 bases). V lost 5 bases and J lost 3, with 13 bases in between. Germline CDR1 SGHTA, CDR2 FQGNSA. CDR3 length equals 14 residues. The DNA for the CDR3 is TGTGCCAGCAGCCGGACAGTAATGTACACTGAAGCTTTCTTT. It is translated as CASSRTVMYTEAFF.

The chain joins TRBV7-3 to TRBJ1-6; D is unclear. V dropped 2 bases and J dropped 4 bases, with 6 bases sitting between them. Looked up from germline, CDR1 is SGHTA and CDR2 is FQGTGA. The length of the CDR3 is 14 residues. The CDR3 DNA reads TGTGCCAGCAGCTTATTCCAGTATAATTCACCCCTCCACTTT. Its protein is CASSLFQYNSPLHF.

This clone has a count of ten or more. V and J are TRBV28 and TRBJ1-5; D is perhaps TRBD1 (5 bases). Per the germline V gene, CDR1 is MDHEN and CDR2 is SYDVKM. V was clipped by 3 bases and J by 1 base, with 13 bases between them. The CDR3 length is 16 residues. The CDR3 protein is CASSFQGVKSNQPQHF. CDR3 nucleotides: TGTGCCAGCAGTTTCCAGGGTGTGAAGAGCAATCAGCCCCAGCATTTT.

The rearrangement joins TRBV27 to TRBJ2-1; a weak D match, TRBD2 (5 bases). Trimming pared 8 bases from V and 10 bases from J, leaving 18 bases between. The CDR3 covers 13 residues. Per the germline V gene, CDR1 is MNHEY and CDR2 is SMNVEV (reference sequence). CDR3 amino acids: CASRDSGWAEQFF. The CDR3, as DNA: TGTGCCAGCCGGGATTCGGGGTGGGCGGAGCAGTTCTTC.

The chain joins TRBV3-1 (or the pseudogene TRBV3-2) to TRBJ2-7; 8 nucleotides match TRBD2. Germline V CDR1 and CDR2: LGHDT, YNNKEL (reference sequence). This CDR3 comprises 17 residues. Germline trimming cut 1 base from V and 6 bases from J; bases unmatched to any gene: 14. The CDR3 DNA is TGTGCCAGCAGCCAAGTTTTGCTAGCGGGCCGAACCCGCGAGCAGTACTTC. Translated, it gives CASSQVLLAGRTREQYF.

The CDR3 DNA reads as TGTGCCACCTGTGGACAGGGGGCGAACACCGGGGAGCTGTTTTTT. This gives the protein CATCGQGANTGELFF. The chain recombines TRBV19 with TRBJ2-2; the match to TRBD1 covers 10 bases. The CDR3 contains 15 residues. V shed 10 bases and J 0 bases; nucleotides not matched to a gene: 5. CDR1 and CDR2 from the germline V gene are LNHDA and SQIVND (reference sequence).

V usage is TRBV14 and J usage is TRBJ2-2, with TRBD2 matching over 7 bases. V trimming: 4 bases; J trimming: 5 bases; junction bases outside the gene matches: 7. Germline lookup yields CDR1 SGHDN and CDR2 FVKESK. The CDR3 is 15 residues long. Here the CDR3 reads CASSPRGGPTGELFF. DNA of the CDR3: TGTGCCAGCAGCCCGCGCGGGGGACCGACCGGGGAGCTGTTTTTT.

The rearrangement joins TRBV11-2 to TRBJ2-2; 7 positions match TRBD2. V shed 6 bases, J shed 1 base, and the junction held 5 bases outside the gene matches. Germline CDR1 is SGHAT and CDR2 is FQNNGV. The CDR3 covers 15 residues. The CDR3 sequence is CASRRLAENTGELFF. DNA for the CDR3: TGTGCCAGCAGACGCCTAGCGGAGAACACCGGGGAGCTGTTTTTT.